Below are 26 T cell receptor beta chains sequenced from a single sample in a study of control samples from healthy donors and cancer patients. The protocol was immunoSEQ multiplex PCR, while the TCRdb copy is restricted to in-frame clones and leaves out a portion. The sample has 90,000 or so clones, roughly nine tenths seen once. Sequenced: PBMCs. These TCRs come from a woman aged 50 to 60 with colorectal cancer.

This clone was seen many times. V and J are TRBV7-3 and TRBJ1-5, with D maybe TRBD1 (5 bases). Trimming removed 5 bases from V and 7 bases from J, with 15 bases in between. The CDR3 extends over 14 amino acids. The germline gives CDR1 SGHTA, CDR2 FQGTGA. The CDR3 DNA is TGTGCCAGCAGCCACAGGAAGGACGGGCAGCCCCAGCATTTT. Translating gives CASSHRKDGQPQHF.

The chain is built from TRBV12-5 and TRBJ1-5, with D uncertain. Between the trimmed V and J ends, which lost 6 bases and 7 bases, there was a span of 19 bases. CDR3 length: 15 residues. Germline V CDR1 and CDR2: LGHNT, FRNRAP. The CDR3 DNA reads TGTGCTAGTGGCCCGTCCTGGGTGGGAGGGCAGCCCCAGCATTTT. It translates to CASGPSWVGGQPQHF.

The V call is TRBV5-1, the J call TRBJ2-2; TRBD2 matches 9 bases. This CDR3 has 16 amino acids. Germline V gene lookup returns CDR1 SGHRS and CDR2 YFSETQ. With V trimmed by 1 base and J by 3 bases, 4 bases remained unmatched. The CDR3 region has the DNA TGCGCCAGCAGCTTGTTTGGCGGGGGGGACACCGGGGAGCTGTTTTTT. This gives the protein CASSLFGGGDTGELFF.

V usage is TRBV7-9 and J usage is TRBJ2-2, with 7 bases identical to TRBD1. Germline V gives CDR1 SEHNR, CDR2 FQNEAQ (reference sequence). This CDR3 has 15 residues. V shed 7 bases and J 4 bases; nucleotides not matched to a gene: 9. CDR3 protein: CASTVQGVITGELFF. The CDR3 DNA is TGTGCCAGCACTGTCCAGGGGGTTATCACCGGGGAGCTGTTTTTT.

The J gene is TRBJ1-6, the V gene TRBV2, with D uncertain. The V gene's germline CDR1 is SNHLY and CDR2 FYNNEI. V was cut by 1 base and J by 0 bases, with 10 bases left in between. CDR3 length equals 17 residues. The CDR3 region is CASSEVELSSYNSPLHF. Here the CDR3 DNA reads TGTGCCAGCAGTGAAGTAGAACTTAGCTCCTATAATTCACCCCTCCACTTT.

The chain has TRBV6-2 or TRBV6-3 and TRBJ1-6, with D hard to call. The CDR3 extends over 14 amino acids. The germline CDR1 and CDR2 sequences are MNHEY and SVGEGT. V was clipped by 6 bases and J by 10 bases, with 16 bases between them. This chain's CDR3 is CASRPPAGLSPLHF. CDR3 in DNA: TGTGCCAGCAGGCCTCCGGCAGGTCTCTCACCCCTCCACTTT.

CDR3 sequence: CASSSQGLNNQPQHF. Written as DNA, the CDR3 is TGTGCCAGCAGTTCACAGGGGCTGAACAATCAGCCCCAGCATTTT. This rearrangement joins TRBV2 to TRBJ1-5; 7 positions agree with TRBD1. This CDR3 spans 15 amino acids. Germline CDR1 is SNHLY and CDR2 is FYNNEI. After removal of 5 bases from V and 3 bases from J, the junction contained 7 bases not matched to a gene.

This chain joins TRBV5-1 and TRBJ2-1, with 8 nucleotides matching TRBD2. Germline assignment: CDR1 SGHRS and CDR2 YFSETQ. This CDR3 is 15 amino acids long. V gave up 5 bases and J gave up 0 bases; unmatched junction bases: 4. CDR3 sequence reads: CASSNSGTSYNEQFF. The CDR3 DNA reads as TGCGCCAGCAGTAATAGCGGGACCTCCTACAATGAGCAGTTCTTC.

This chain connects TRBV2 to TRBJ2-1; D perhaps matches TRBD2 (6 bases). This CDR3 is built from 11 residues. Germline V CDR1 and CDR2: SNHLY, FYNNEI. Trimming left V 4 bases short and J 15 bases short, with 13 bases between. CDR3 sequence reads: CASSASKEGFF. The CDR3 DNA sequence: TGTGCCAGCAGTGCCAGCAAGGAGGGGTTCTTC.

The chain carries TRBV19 and TRBJ1-1, with unresolved D. The germline V gene has CDR1 LNHDA and CDR2 SQIVND (reference sequence). The CDR3 contains 14 residues. V was cut by 3 bases and J by 0 bases, with 8 bases left in between. The CDR3 loop reads CASSIGPVNTEAFF. CDR3 nucleotides: TGTGCCAGTAGTATTGGGCCGGTGAACACTGAAGCTTTCTTT. The full variable domain, completed using reference TRBV19 and TRBJ1-1, is DGGITQSPKYLFRKEGQNVTLSCEQNLNHDAMYWYRQDPGQGLRLIYYSQIVNDFQKGDIAEGYSVSREKKESFPLTVTSAQKNPTAFYLCASSIGPVNTEAFFGQGTRLTVV.

The rearrangement uses TRBV2 and TRBJ1-2; tentative D call: TRBD1 (5 bases). The CDR3 has 13 amino acids. Trimming shortened V by 5 bases and J by 0 bases, and 7 bases separated the two germline ends. Germline CDR1 is SNHLY and CDR2 is FYNNEI. The DNA of the CDR3 is TGTGCCAGCAGTCGAGGGGCTAACTATGGCTACACCTTC. This codes for CASSRGANYGYTF. Full variable domain (outside the CDR3, taken from reference TRBV2 and TRBJ1-2): EPEVTQTPSHQVTQMGQEVILRCVPISNHLYFYWYRQILGQKVEFLVSFYNNEISEKSEIFDDQFSVERPDGSNFTLKIRSTKLEDSAMYFCASSRGANYGYTFGSGTRLTVV.

This chain joins TRBV6-6 and TRBJ1-3; no definite D call. In germline, CDR1 is MNHNY, CDR2 SVGAGI (reference sequence). This CDR3 spans 15 amino acids. Trimming took off 2 bases at V and 0 bases at J, with 8 bases between the two ends. The CDR3 loop is CASSYALSSGNTIYF. In DNA, the CDR3 is TGTGCCAGCAGTTACGCTCTAAGCTCTGGAAACACCATATATTTT.

This chain links TRBV18 with TRBJ2-7; tentative D call: TRBD2 (6 bases). Germline V gene data show CDR1 as KGHSH and CDR2 as LQKENI. The ends were cut back, 3 bases at V and 4 bases at J, with 10 bases in the middle. There are 13 residues in the CDR3. The CDR3 coding sequence is TGTGCCAGCTCACCTACGGGGGAGTACGAGCAGTACGTC. It codes for CASSPTGEYEQYV.

This chain uses TRBV6-2 or TRBV6-3 with TRBJ1-2; 7 bases are a match to TRBD1. Germline-derived CDR1 and CDR2 are MNHEY and SVGEGT. V gave up 6 bases and J gave up 8 bases; unmatched junction bases: 15. CDR3 size: 15 residues. CDR3 coding DNA: TGTGCCAGCAGCCACCCCGGAGGGGGCGTACGAGGCTACACCTTC. Its translation is CASSHPGGGVRGYTF.

The chain recombines TRBV7-8 with TRBJ2-2; 12 bases are a match to TRBD1. V trimming: 1 base; J trimming: 6 bases; junction bases outside the gene matches: 6. Germline V CDR1 and CDR2: SGHVS, FQNEAQ. The CDR3 length is 17 residues. The CDR3 region is CASSLGAGQGAAGELFF. The CDR3 DNA reads as TGTGCCAGCAGCTTAGGGGCGGGACAGGGGGCTGCCGGGGAGCTGTTTTTT. The variable domain in full, with the rest retrieved from reference TRBV7-8 and TRBJ2-2, is GAGVSQSPRYKVAKRGQDVALRCDPISGHVSLFWYQQALGQGPEFLTYFQNEAQLDKSGLPSDRFFAERPEGSVSTLKIQRTQQEDSAVYLCASSLGAGQGAAGELFFGEGSRLTVL.

This clone appeared a single time. The chain carries TRBV7-3 and TRBJ2-1; D is undetermined. The CDR3 loop spans 16 amino acids. V was shortened by 5 bases and J by 9 bases, with 23 bases between the two germline ends. CDR1 is SGHTA, CDR2 FQGTGA, per germline. The chain's CDR3 is CASSTFFSGKGGEQFF. The CDR3 nucleotides read TGTGCCAGCAGCACTTTCTTTTCCGGAAAGGGCGGTGAGCAGTTCTTC.

The chain carries TRBV7-2 and TRBJ2-3; 9 bases are a match to TRBD2. This CDR3 spans 16 amino acids. Germline trimming cut 3 bases from V and 1 base from J; bases unmatched to any gene: 5. Looked up from germline, CDR1 is SGHTA and CDR2 is FQGNSA. This chain's CDR3 is CASSFLRGGGTDTQYF. CDR3 nucleotides: TGTGCCAGCAGCTTCCTGCGGGGGGGAGGCACAGATACGCAGTATTTT.

This chain uses TRBV19 with TRBJ2-2; possibly TRBD2 for D (7 bases). The V and J ends lost 0 bases and 7 bases respectively, with 12 bases between them. This CDR3 spans 15 amino acids. Per the germline V gene, CDR1 is LNHDA and CDR2 is SQIVND (reference sequence). The CDR3, as DNA: TGTGCCAGTAGTATAGAGGGGGGGCTGGTCGGGGAGCTGTTTTTT. It is translated as CASSIEGGLVGELFF.

The chain links TRBV28 to TRBJ1-2; 8 nucleotides match TRBD1. Trimming cost V 6 bases and J 4 bases; bases outside gene matches: 4. This CDR3 has 13 amino acids. Per germline, CDR1 MDHEN and CDR2 SYDVKM. The CDR3 nucleotides read TGTGCCAGCAGCAGGGGGCGAGTCTATGGCTACACCTTC. Translating it yields CASSRGRVYGYTF.

This clone was seen once. The genes are TRBV7-2 and TRBJ2-3; 8 nucleotides align to TRBD2. The germline gives CDR1 SGHTA, CDR2 FQGNSA. Trimming cost V 2 bases and J 5 bases; bases outside gene matches: 6. The CDR3 sequence is 15 residues long. Here the CDR3 reads CASSLQPLAGDTQYF. The CDR3 bases are TGTGCCAGCAGCTTACAGCCTCTAGCGGGAGATACGCAGTATTTT.

This chain connects TRBV6-1 to TRBJ2-7, with D unclear. The germline V gene has CDR1 MNHNS and CDR2 SASEGT. Trimming pared 1 base from V and 2 bases from J, leaving 9 bases between. The CDR3 covers 14 residues. CDR3 protein: CASSEVGLTYEQYV. CDR3 coding DNA: TGTGCCAGCAGTGAAGTTGGCCTAACCTACGAGCAGTACGTC.

The V gene is TRBV6-2 or TRBV6-3, the J gene TRBJ2-7, with D perhaps matching TRBD1 or TRBD2 (6 bases each). V was cut by 6 bases and J by 6 bases, with 21 bases left in between. CDR3 size: 15 residues. The germline gives CDR1 MNHEY, CDR2 SVGEGT. The CDR3 nucleotides are TGTGCCAGCAGCCCCTCGGGGGCTGGTTCTCTCGAGCAGTACGTC. Translating gives CASSPSGAGSLEQYV.

This chain joins TRBV6-5 and TRBJ1-2; D remains ambiguous. Germline values: CDR1 MNHEY, CDR2 SVGAGI. Trimming pared 5 bases from V and 8 bases from J, leaving 12 bases between. The CDR3 totals 12 residues. The CDR3 loop is CASSRGPWGYTF. CDR3 sequence (DNA): TGTGCCAGCAGTAGAGGACCCTGGGGCTACACCTTC.

V and J are TRBV6-2 or TRBV6-3 and TRBJ2-7; TRBD1 aligns across 7 bases. The V gene end was trimmed by 5 bases and the J gene end by 3 bases; junction bases not matched to a gene: 1. The CDR3 sequence is 12 residues long. Germline lookup yields CDR1 MNHEY and CDR2 SVGEGT. The CDR3 DNA reads TGTGCCAGCAGTCCAGGGGGCTACGAGCAGTACGTC. Translation gives CASSPGGYEQYV.

The chain combines TRBV6-5 with TRBJ1-6, with D possibly TRBD1 on 5 matching bases. From germline, CDR1 is MNHEY and CDR2 SVGAGI. The V end lost 2 bases, the J end lost 10 bases, and 9 bases lay between the germline ends. The CDR3 runs to 13 residues. The chain's CDR3 is CASSYEGASPLHF. CDR3 nucleotide sequence: TGTGCCAGCAGTTACGAAGGGGCGTCACCCCTCCACTTT.

This chain uses TRBV12-3 or TRBV12-4 with TRBJ2-1; D unclear. This CDR3 is built from 12 residues. The ends were cut back, 4 bases at V and 4 bases at J, with 5 bases in the middle. The DNA for the CDR3 is TGTGCCAGCAGTTCTGGGTACAATGAGCAGTTCTTC. It is translated as CASSSGYNEQFF.